What follows is one T cell receptor beta chain and its context. Antigen unknown. This entry is derived from a study of cytomegalovirus exposure and HLA in healthy donors. Study-level points and caveats: Overall, around 160 TCR beta chains were annotated as cytomegalovirus-associated. Three chains linked to CMV were shown in vitro to be specific for CMV antigens. For cytomegalovirus status, the classifier reportedly gave diagnoses with high specificity and sensitivity.

CDR1 and CDR2 (germline): KGHSH, LQKENI. The CDR3 has 18 amino acids. V gave up 8 bases and J gave up 0 bases, with 22 bases separating them. Among the roughly 120 subjects of the validation cohort, separate from the approximately 700-subject first cohort, were the donors. Sequencing was performed with immunoSEQ multiplex PCR; in TCRdb, only in-frame clones are kept and a portion is missing. The data contain a few hundred thousand clones, roughly 89% of them singletons. The chain employs TRBV18 and TRBJ2-2, with D maybe TRBD2 (5 bases). The clonotype was recovered from a woman between 18 and 29 years old in good health and CMV-seronegative. Material for sequencing was PBMCs. CDR3 bases: TGTGCCAGCCCCGACGTGGTCCCCGGGATCGCGAACACCGGGGAGCTGTTTTTT. It codes for CASPDVVPGIANTGELFF.